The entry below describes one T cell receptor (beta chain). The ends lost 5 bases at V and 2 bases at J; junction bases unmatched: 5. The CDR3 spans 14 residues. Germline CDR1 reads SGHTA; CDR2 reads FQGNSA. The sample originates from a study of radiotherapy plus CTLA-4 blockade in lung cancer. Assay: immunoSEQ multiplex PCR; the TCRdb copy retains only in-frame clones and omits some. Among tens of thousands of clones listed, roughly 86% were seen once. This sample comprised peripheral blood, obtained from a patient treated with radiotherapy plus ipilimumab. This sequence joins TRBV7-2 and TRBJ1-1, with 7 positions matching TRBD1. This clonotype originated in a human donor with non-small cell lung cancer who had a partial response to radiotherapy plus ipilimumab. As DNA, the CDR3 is TGTGCCAGCAGCATGGACAGGAGAAACACTGAAGCTTTCTTT. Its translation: CASSMDRRNTEAFF.